These 5 T cell receptor beta chains share one sample of origin, sequenced in a study of cytomegalovirus exposure and HLA in healthy donors. PCR primers comprised 60 Vbeta and 13 Jbeta primers. Clones were read by immunoSEQ multiplex PCR, and TCRdb kept only the in-frame ones, dropping some. Altogether about 250,000 clones are present, about nine tenths being singletons, with the ten largest covering around 1.7%. Sequencing was performed on PBMCs. The receptors originated from a girl aged 2 to 10 in good health and CMV-seronegative.

V usage is TRBV7-9 and J usage is TRBJ2-3; 7 bases fit TRBD2. CDR3 length equals 16 residues. Germline assignment: CDR1 SEHNR and CDR2 FQNEAQ (reference sequence). The V segment lost 8 bases and the J segment 6 bases; nucleotides outside the gene matches: 17. The DNA of the CDR3 is TGTGCCAGCCCCGGTCAGGCCGGACTAGTTGACGATACGCAGTATTTT. Protein product: CASPGQAGLVDDTQYF.

The chain is built from TRBV15 and TRBJ1-2; 7 bases fit TRBD1. This CDR3 spans 21 amino acids. V was pared by 5 bases and J by 4 bases, with 28 bases of the junction left unmatched. The germline V gene has CDR1 LNHNV and CDR2 YYDKDF (reference sequence). For the CDR3, the DNA is TGTGCCACCAGCGCCCCCGGCGCCACAGGGGCCAATGCGGGAAAGGGCTATGGCTACACCTTC. This gives the protein CATSAPGATGANAGKGYGYTF.

The chain joins TRBV10-3 to TRBJ2-1; 8 nucleotides align to TRBD2. V lost 6 bases, J lost 7 bases, and 5 bases stayed unmatched. Germline lookup yields CDR1 ENHRY and CDR2 SYGVKD. There are 13 residues in the CDR3. The CDR3 sequence: CAISGRDLNEQFF. The DNA for the CDR3 is TGTGCCATCAGCGGGAGGGACTTGAATGAGCAGTTCTTC.

The chain combines TRBV6-1 with TRBJ2-7; 8 positions match TRBD2. This CDR3 is built from 14 residues. CDR1 is MNHNS and CDR2 is SASEGT in the germline V gene. The V gene end was trimmed by 4 bases and the J gene end by 2 bases; junction bases not matched to a gene: 4. The CDR3 loop is CASSARTSTYEQYF. For the CDR3, the DNA is TGTGCCAGCAGTGCGCGGACTAGCACCTACGAGCAGTACTTC.

This sequence joins TRBV15 and TRBJ2-5; TRBD1 aligns across 9 bases. With 2 bases clipped from V and 1 base from J, the junction kept 8 bases outside the gene matches. The CDR3 has 17 amino acids. Germline V gives CDR1 LNHNV, CDR2 YYDKDF (reference sequence). CDR3 DNA sequence: TGTGCCACCAGCAGACTCCTAGACAGGGGGGTCCAAGAGACCCAGTACTTC. This gives the protein CATSRLLDRGVQETQYF.